This T cell receptor (beta chain) comes out of a study of identical twins (TCRdb year 2016). Study-wide context: The study deep-sequenced TCR alpha and beta repertoires from monozygotic twins, unrelated adults of various ages and cord blood to test whether fetal clonotypes persist. Replicate twin experiments were performed at different times using different library preparation protocols to rule out contamination.

This clonotype was seen at least ten times. Its recognized antigen is unknown. No much larger clone exists at a distance of one base, and base qualities are not known. Receptor amplification or capture employed 5' RACE. TCRdb records Illumina HiSeq 2000 as the sequencer. A universal primer binding site was added through template switching, and the final cDNA carried a unique molecular identifier so that TCR cDNA molecules could be counted accurately. Specific primers in the conserved constant-segment region were used to synthesize first-strand cDNA for TCR alpha and beta chains. To control for contamination, each cDNA library was double barcoded with a SMART-Mk sample barcode plus Illumina barcodes. TruSeq adapter sequences, together with Illumina sample barcodes, were added in two successive PCR steps. Sequencing of the TCR alpha and beta cDNA libraries was done on the Illumina HiSeq platform using custom primers. Turning to the authors' computational methods: Unique molecular identifiers were extracted from raw reads with MiGEC, and CDR3 positions were determined with MiXCR. Recombination models were inferred per individual with the repgenHMM and IGoR tools using an EM algorithm. The analysis of shared clonotypes was done with the tcR package in R, with sharing normalized by the product of cloneset sizes. To study raw recombination without the effects of thymic and clonal selection, out-of-frame nonproductive sequences were analyzed. Using fastp at Q25 and MiXCR, TCRdb reprocessed the public reads and kept productive beta chains. Rows with a matching CDR3 protein are joined into one entry that keeps the most common DNA and genes. Clone size and V and J calls follow TCRdb, not the original study. Across this sample there are 1.5 million to 2 million distinct CDR3 sequences, with less than 35% seen only once. The ten most abundant clones make up 0.27% of the sample.

Points the paper makes about the study in general: Because the same donors could not be followed over many years, the conclusions depended on cross-sectional statistical analysis. Zero-insertion analyses could be partly confounded by invariant T cells such as MAIT and iNKT, although diverse VJ usage argued against such confounding for most clonotypes. The excess sharing between twins in beta out-of-frame sequences was weaker because fewer shared sequences reduced the signal-to-noise ratio. Recombination models systematically underestimated out-of-frame TCR alpha sharing in monozygotic twins but agreed with sharing between unrelated individuals. Fewer insertions were carried by abundant cord blood beta clonotypes; a weaker similar trend was observed in young adult naive repertoires, while no such trend was observed in memory repertoires. Compared with coincidental sharing between unrelated individuals, an excess of low generation-probability sequences was observed among out-of-frame TCR alpha sequences shared between twins.

Every donor was a healthy Caucasian. The clonotype originates from a newborn girl in good health. Sample: cord blood.

The CDR3 protein sequence reads: CSVPPDRATYGYTF. The DNA sequence follows: TGCAGCGTTCCCCCCGACAGGGCGACGTATGGCTACACCTTC. This chain is built from TRBV29-1 and TRBJ1-2, with 7 bases matching TRBD1. The germline V gene gives CDR1 as SQVTM and CDR2 as ANQGSEA. From its cysteine to its phenylalanine, the CDR3 spans 14 amino acids. CDR3 DNA is the only sequence kept; it has 42 bases, read in frame from the first base. Trimming leaves V shorter by 5 bases and J shorter by 5 bases, with the junction holding 11 bases beyond the gene matches.